These 28 T cell receptor beta chains were sequenced from one sample in a study of CXCR3-negative and CXCR3-positive naive CD8 T cells. General observations from the study: CXCR3-positive naive cells had more hydrophobic TRB CDR3s than CXCR3-negative naive cells.

The method, 5' RACE with UMI labels, was used to prepare the TRB cDNA libraries. TCRdb derives one entry per CDR3 protein from the 5' RACE reads, leaving out DNA. Found here are under 150,000 distinct CDR3 sequences; the top ten clones hold roughly 0.28%. The antigens these receptors bind are not known. The sequenced material came from naive CXCR3+ CD8+ T cells from blood. Subset meaning: CD45RO-CCR7+CD27+CD95- naive CD8+ T cells expressing CXCR3 (TNR3+). Receptors were obtained from a human donor in good health. Some clones in this sample may be carry-over from other donors' samples.

The V and J genes are TRBV29-1 and TRBJ1-2; the D call of TRBD1 rests on TCRdb alone, since no DNA is present to check it. Looked up from germline, CDR1 is SQVTM and CDR2 is ANQGSEA. The CDR3 runs to 14 residues. CDR3 protein: CSVNRGQANYGYTF.

J is TRBJ2-3 and V is TRBV4-1; the TRBD2 assignment by TCRdb is unverifiable without DNA. The V gene's germline CDR1 is MGHRA and CDR2 YSYEKL. This CDR3 is 17 amino acids long. The CDR3 region is CASSQVFGGAWEDTQYF.

The chain links TRBV7-9 to TRBJ2-3. Germline loops: CDR1 SEHNR, CDR2 FQNEAQ (reference sequence). This CDR3 spans 12 amino acids. CDR3 protein: CASSDTMDTQYF.

This chain joins TRBV7-2 and TRBJ2-1. This CDR3 has 13 residues. Per the germline V gene, CDR1 is SGHTA and CDR2 is FQGNSA. CDR3 sequence: CASSSDNYNEQFF.

The gene calls are TRBV20-1 and TRBJ1-1; TCRdb gives TRBD1 as the D gene, but with no DNA this cannot be confirmed. Germline-derived CDR1 and CDR2 are DFQATT and SNEGSKA (reference sequence). The CDR3 has 14 residues. The CDR3 spells CSARVTGPNTEAFF.

The chain uses TRBV19 and TRBJ1-1; TCRdb's D gene call, TRBD1, goes unchecked for lack of DNA. This CDR3 is built from 16 residues. Germline CDR1 LNHDA, CDR2 SQIVND (reference sequence). The chain's CDR3 is CASSRFLTEWNTEAFF.

This rearrangement joins TRBV7-2 to TRBJ2-7. Germline CDR1 reads SGHTA; CDR2 reads FQGNSA. The CDR3 spans 14 residues. CDR3 in amino acids: CASSLGRATGEQYF.

V gene TRBV7-9 combines with J gene TRBJ2-7; the D call of TRBD1 rests on TCRdb alone, since no DNA is present to check it. CDR1 is SEHNR, CDR2 FQNEAQ, per germline (reference sequence). This CDR3 is 14 amino acids long. Here the CDR3 reads CASSPNTDSYEQYF.

This sequence joins TRBV12-3 or TRBV12-4 and TRBJ2-5; TCRdb outputs TRBD1, but without DNA this stays unchecked. The length of the CDR3 is 15 residues. The CDR3 loop is CASRTGTGPQETQYF.

The V call is TRBV10-3, the J call TRBJ1-2; TCRdb proposes TRBD1, but this gene call is untestable without DNA. CDR1 is ENHRY and CDR2 is SYGVKD in the germline V gene. The CDR3 spans 12 residues. The chain's CDR3 is CAISDRDYGYTF.

The chain couples TRBV7-3 to TRBJ2-3; the TRBD2 assignment by TCRdb is unverifiable without DNA. Germline-derived CDR1 and CDR2 are SGHTA and FQGTGA. The CDR3 length is 16 residues. The CDR3 region is CASSLTPGGARRAQYF.

V gene TRBV6-6 combines with J gene TRBJ1-5; the TCRdb call, TRBD1, lacks DNA for checking. Germline V gives CDR1 MNHNY, CDR2 SVGAGI (reference sequence). This CDR3 contains 14 residues. CDR3 sequence: CASSLDTLNQPQHF.

V usage is TRBV29-1 and J usage is TRBJ2-7; there is no DNA to check the TCRdb D call of TRBD1. The CDR3 spans 12 residues. CDR1 is SQVTM, CDR2 ANQGSEA, per germline. Here the CDR3 reads CSVDSQGGEQYF.

The chain joins TRBV29-1 to TRBJ1-2. Germline CDR1 is SQVTM and CDR2 is ANQGSEA. CDR3 size: 13 residues. The CDR3 region is CSVEDRGDYGYTF.

The rearrangement uses TRBV27 and TRBJ2-3; without DNA, the TCRdb call of TRBD2 cannot be checked. Per the germline V gene, CDR1 is MNHEY and CDR2 is SMNVEV (reference sequence). This CDR3 is 15 amino acids long. CDR3 region: CASTSGRGATDTQYF.

This rearrangement joins TRBV24-1 to TRBJ2-1. This CDR3 contains 14 residues. Germline V lookup: CDR1 KGHDR, CDR2 SFDVKD. This CDR3 is CATSDFSTYNEQFF.

The chain uses TRBV27 and TRBJ2-2. Per the germline V gene, CDR1 is MNHEY and CDR2 is SMNVEV (reference sequence). This CDR3 region has 14 residues. The CDR3 here is CASLTAWNTGELFF.

CDR3: CASSLGTGGFRNTEAFF. The genes are TRBV13 and TRBJ1-1; checking the TCRdb D call of TRBD1 is not possible without DNA. CDR1 PRHDT and CDR2 FYEKMQ come from the germline V gene (reference sequence). CDR3 length: 17 amino acids.

CDR3: CASSVDGGSYEQYF. This chain joins TRBV9 and TRBJ2-7; TCRdb names TRBD2, which stays unverified in the absence of DNA. Germline CDR1 reads SGDLS; CDR2 reads YYNGEE. CDR3 size: 14 residues.

The V and J genes are TRBV29-1 and TRBJ2-3; with no DNA, the TCRdb D assignment of TRBD2 cannot be verified. The CDR3 is 15 residues long. Germline CDR1 reads SQVTM; CDR2 reads ANQGSEA. CDR3 amino acids: CSVEILAGGTDTQYF.

The V call is TRBV29-1, the J call TRBJ2-7; checking the TCRdb D call of TRBD1 is not possible without DNA. Germline lookup yields CDR1 SQVTM and CDR2 ANQGSEA. This CDR3 is 12 amino acids long. The chain's CDR3 is CSVSPSGYEQYF.

The chain couples TRBV6-6 to TRBJ2-2; TCRdb's D call of TRBD1 is untestable without DNA. The CDR3 has 15 residues. CDR1 MNHNY and CDR2 SVGAGI come from the germline V gene (reference sequence). The CDR3 loop reads CASSSSGGGTGELFF.

V gene TRBV20-1 combines with J gene TRBJ2-7. Germline V gene lookup returns CDR1 DFQATT and CDR2 SNEGSKA (reference sequence). This CDR3 contains 13 residues. This CDR3 reads CSASGETSYEQYF.

The J gene is TRBJ2-7, the V gene TRBV2; TCRdb selects TRBD2, and the lack of DNA leaves this call unchecked. There are 13 residues in the CDR3. Germline CDR1 and CDR2: SNHLY and FYNNEI. The CDR3 here is CASSSGRVNEQYF.

This chain connects TRBV9 to TRBJ2-1; there is no DNA to check the TCRdb D call of TRBD1. The CDR3 runs to 16 residues. The germline CDR1 and CDR2 sequences are SGDLS and YYNGEE. CDR3 residues: CASSVGGASAYNEQFF.

The V gene is TRBV5-1, the J gene TRBJ2-7. CDR3 length equals 14 residues. Germline CDR1 SGHRS, CDR2 YFSETQ. The CDR3 loop reads CASSFGPRDYEQYF.

The V gene is TRBV20-1, the J gene TRBJ2-7; without DNA, the TCRdb call of TRBD2 cannot be checked. This CDR3 has 16 residues. Per germline, CDR1 DFQATT and CDR2 SNEGSKA (reference sequence). The CDR3 protein is CSARGSLAGGPYEQYF.

The chain couples TRBV12-3 or TRBV12-4 to TRBJ2-2; the D call from TCRdb, TRBD1, cannot be confirmed without DNA. The CDR3 length is 17 residues. The CDR3 region is CASSVPESGSNTGELFF.